One TCR beta chain is described in this entry. The target antigen is unknown. This PCR relied on a set of 60 Vbeta primers and 13 Jbeta primers. Profiled with immunoSEQ multiplex PCR; TCRdb holds only in-frame clones, not every one. The sample has roughly 100,000 clones, 78% seen once; the top ten hold 5.6%. The data belong to a study of cytomegalovirus exposure and HLA in healthy donors. Study results and limitations: A missense variant in DCLRE1C was later tied to TCR beta V- and J-gene trimming. The productive fraction for most TCR beta V segments was about 87% or about 30% in an earlier analysis. Presence/absence analyses assumed roughly uniform sequencing depth across donors, which may not hold. Further analysis was carried out later, and it showed several of the most significant clusters appearing linked to common viral pathogens.

Germline assignment: CDR1 SGHRS and CDR2 YFSETQ. The V gene end was trimmed by 4 bases and the J gene end by 5 bases; junction bases not matched to a gene: 6. CDR3 length equals 14 residues. Source material: PBMCs. The chain uses TRBV5-1 and TRBJ2-7, with 10 positions matching TRBD1. This clonotype was sampled from a male donor in good health and CMV-seronegative. The CDR3 region is CASSTTGQGDEQYF. As DNA, the CDR3 is TGCGCCAGCAGCACTACCGGACAGGGGGACGAGCAGTACTTC.